Presented here are 13 T cell receptor beta chains from one specimen sequenced in a study of T-cell reconstitution after alpha-beta-depleted transplantation in children. Unique molecular identifiers were used to barcode this TCRbeta library. Using its own MiXCR run on the PCR reads, TCRdb lists one record per CDR3 protein. This sample yields a few hundred thousand distinct CDR3 sequences, of which about a sixth are seen a single time; 2.5% to 3.5% belongs to the top ten. The starting material was PBMCs from the stem cell graft donor, obtained from the stem cell graft. The receptors come from a human donor who donated a stem cell graft to a child with acute lymphoblastic leukemia.

This clonotype was counted a few times. The gene calls are TRBV15 and TRBJ1-6; weak D call: TRBD1 (6 bases). Germline V lookup: CDR1 LNHNV, CDR2 YYDKDF (reference sequence). This CDR3 spans 15 amino acids. The V end was cut by 1 base, the J end by 10 bases, with 14 bases between. The CDR3 DNA follows: TGTGCCACCAGCAGAGCTCCAGGGGTTCGGTCACCCCTCCACTTT. It specifies CATSRAPGVRSPLHF.

The V gene is TRBV4-2, the J gene TRBJ2-7, with TRBD2 matching over 10 bases. V lost 0 bases and J lost 6; bases outside the gene matches: 8. The CDR3 extends over 16 amino acids. Germline V gives CDR1 LGHNA, CDR2 YNFKEQ. CDR3 loop: CASSQELAGPRGEQYF. CDR3 bases: TGTGCCAGCAGCCAAGAACTAGCGGGGCCTAGGGGCGAGCAGTACTTC.

This clonotype showed up just a few times. This chain connects TRBV5-1 to TRBJ2-3; no reliable D call. The V end lost 3 bases, the J end lost 10 bases, and 15 bases lay between the germline ends. Germline lookup yields CDR1 SGHRS and CDR2 YFSETQ. This CDR3 region has 13 residues. CDR3 sequence reads: CASSSEGPRPQYF. Here the CDR3 DNA reads TGCGCCAGCAGCTCCGAAGGGCCACGGCCGCAGTATTTT.

The sample holds one count of this clonotype. V gene TRBV25-1 combines with J gene TRBJ2-1; no firm D call. Per the germline V gene, CDR1 is MGHDK and CDR2 is SYGVNS. The CDR3 contains 14 residues. Trimming stripped 5 bases from V and 4 bases from J, with 12 bases between. The CDR3 DNA follows: TGTGCCAGCAGTCCTACAACATATTACAATGAGCAGTTCTTC. Its protein is CASSPTTYYNEQFF. Drawing the rest from reference TRBV25-1 and TRBJ2-1, the complete variable domain is EADIYQTPRYLVIGTGKKITLECSQTMGHDKMYWYQQDPGMELHLIHYSYGVNSTEKGDLSSESTVSRIRTEHFPLTLESARPSHTSQYLCASSPTTYYNEQFFGPGTRLTVL.

CDR3 protein: CASSLRDVSYEQYF. The CDR3, as DNA: TGCGCCAGCAGCTTGAGGGACGTTTCTTACGAGCAGTACTTC. The gene calls are TRBV5-1 and TRBJ2-7; D tentatively fits TRBD1 or TRBD2 (5 bases each). CDR1 and CDR2 (germline): SGHRS, YFSETQ. V was cut by 1 base and J by 4 bases, with 12 bases left in between. The CDR3 has 14 residues.

V gene TRBV6-5 combines with J gene TRBJ2-7, with a possible D match to TRBD2 (6 bases). Germline V gene sequence: CDR1 MNHEY, CDR2 SVGAGI. The length of the CDR3 is 13 residues. Trimming removed 2 bases from V and 8 bases from J, with 13 bases in between. CDR3 sequence reads: CASSYGAGNKQYF. The CDR3 DNA sequence: TGTGCCAGCAGTTACGGGGCGGGAAACAAGCAGTACTTC.

Only a few counts were recorded for this clonotype. The rearrangement uses TRBV29-1 and TRBJ2-5; 14 nucleotides line up with TRBD2. This CDR3 has 15 residues. Germline CDR1 SQVTM, CDR2 ANQGSEA. V trimming: 7 bases; J trimming: 5 bases; junction bases outside the gene matches: 9. The CDR3 region is CSANGLAGGAETQYF. The CDR3 DNA follows: TGCAGCGCTAACGGACTAGCGGGAGGAGCTGAGACCCAGTACTTC. Combining the CDR3 with reference TRBV29-1 and TRBJ2-5 gives the whole variable domain SAVISQKPSRDICQRGTSLTIQCQVDSQVTMMFWYRQQPGQSLTLIATANQGSEATYESGFVIDKFPISRPNLTFSTLTVSNMSPEDSSIYLCSANGLAGGAETQYFGPGTRLLVL.

J is TRBJ2-3 and V is TRBV15; 12 nucleotides match TRBD1. The CDR3 loop spans 16 amino acids. V shed 5 bases, J shed 5 bases, and the junction held 8 bases outside the gene matches. In germline, CDR1 is LNHNV, CDR2 YYDKDF (reference sequence). CDR3 DNA sequence: TGTGCCACCAGCTGTCGGGACAGGGGGCAGGAAGATACGCAGTATTTT. Its protein product is CATSCRDRGQEDTQYF.

This clonotype occurred a few times. The V call is TRBV20-1, the J call TRBJ2-1; possibly TRBD2 for D (6 bases). V was shortened by 3 bases and J by 3 bases, with 12 bases between the two germline ends. This CDR3 contains 14 residues. CDR1 DFQATT and CDR2 SNEGSKA come from the germline V gene (reference sequence). The CDR3 region has the DNA TGCAGTGCTAGCGGGAGAAGGAGCTACAATGAGCAGTTCTTC. Encoded protein: CSASGRRSYNEQFF.

This clonotype was detected only a few times. This sequence joins TRBV5-1 and TRBJ1-1; no firm D call. The germline gives CDR1 SGHRS, CDR2 YFSETQ. The CDR3 length is 14 residues. Between the trimmed V and J ends, which lost 5 bases and 4 bases, there was a span of 15 bases. CDR3 protein: CASSPSPESTEAFF. The DNA of the CDR3 is TGCGCCAGCAGTCCATCCCCGGAGTCCACTGAAGCTTTCTTT.

The chain is built from TRBV5-1 and TRBJ2-5; unclear D gene. Germline V gives CDR1 SGHRS, CDR2 YFSETQ. The CDR3 is 14 amino acids. Trimming took off 0 bases at V and 5 bases at J, with 11 bases between the two ends. The CDR3 is CASSLAGTLETQYF. Written as DNA, the CDR3 is TGCGCCAGCAGCTTGGCCGGCACCTTGGAGACCCAGTACTTC. Full variable domain (rest looked up from reference TRBV5-1 and TRBJ2-5): KAGVTQTPRYLIKTRGQQVTLSCSPISGHRSVSWYQQTPGQGLQFLFEYFSETQRNKGNFPGRFSGRQFSNSRSEMNVSTLELGDSALYLCASSLAGTLETQYFGPGTRLLVL.

The chain recombines TRBV20-1 with TRBJ2-1; the match to TRBD2 covers 10 bases. Germline V gene lookup returns CDR1 DFQATT and CDR2 SNEGSKA (reference sequence). After removal of 5 bases from V and 9 bases from J, the junction contained 13 bases not matched to a gene. CDR3 length: 15 residues. The DNA of the CDR3 is TGCAGTGCTGGACCGGCTAGCGGGAGAAGGAGTGAGCAGTTCTTC. Translating it yields CSAGPASGRRSEQFF.

This clonotype came up a few times. This chain joins TRBV10-3 and TRBJ2-3, with TRBD2 as a possible D gene (5 bases). V lost 10 bases to trimming and J lost 2 bases, with 16 bases between them. The CDR3 spans 14 residues. CDR1 and CDR2 (germline): ENHRY, SYGVKD. The CDR3 loop reads CARAGGAFTDTQYF. CDR3 bases: TGTGCCAGGGCGGGCGGCGCTTTCACAGATACGCAGTATTTT.